This TCR beta chain was recorded in a study of blood T cell repertoires in COVID-19. Study information: COVID-19 samples, acute and convalescent, were from the United States, Italy and Spain. In each case, the material was cDNA or gDNA derived from T cells, B-cell-depleted T cells, or PBMCs.

Authors' methods: Nucleated cell counts were estimated from reference gene primer amplification. Some clones are missing from TCRdb's copy, which holds only in-frame ones; the method was immunoSEQ multiplex PCR. From that table come the V and J calls and clone size; the DNA was used to work out D and trimming. The table lists 120,000 or so clones, roughly nine tenths of them singletons. Germline CDR1 is SGHTA and CDR2 is FQGNSA. V lost 5 bases and J 4 bases, leaving 6 bases between the germline ends. The CDR3 contains 12 residues. This chain joins TRBV7-2 and TRBJ1-3; no clear D. The TCR sequence derives from a human donor in a cohort sampled during active COVID-19. Sequenced input: peripheral blood. The CDR3 here is CASSLLGNTIYF. In nucleotides, the CDR3 is TGTGCCAGCAGCCTATTGGGAAACACCATATATTTT.